This T cell receptor (beta chain) was identified in a study of vaccination and CD4 T cells after COVID-19. Study in general: Blood was drawn a median around 73 days post second dose, range 14 to 241. Overlapping spike pools from SARS-CoV-2 and HCoV-NL63, HCoV-OC43 and HCoV-229E served as culture stimuli. Findings and caveats of the study: Convalescent patients gained a median 86.3% of their reactive clones only post-vaccination.

Germline V lookup: CDR1 SNHLY, CDR2 FYNNEI. The V end was cut by 5 bases, the J end by 4 bases, with 11 bases between. CDR3 size: 14 residues. As concerns this clonotype: The antigen is unknown.

Cultured CD4+ T cells had their DNA profiled by the Oncomine TCR Beta short-read assay. Cultures of CD4+ T cells served as the source for extracting genomic DNA. Using its own MiXCR run on the PCR reads, TCRdb lists one record per CDR3 protein. This sample has around 12,000 distinct CDR3 sequences, with around three fifths found just once. Stated treatment: approximately nine-day PBMC culture with coronavirus spike peptide pools or control peptides (ViraFEST assay). This receptor was taken from a human donor who had recovered from COVID-19. Sequencing was done on a sample of CD4+ T cells from blood, cultured in vitro. The chain couples TRBV2 to TRBJ2-2, with D maybe TRBD1 (5 bases). The CDR3 sequence is CASSQQGGTGELFF. The CDR3 DNA reads as TGTGCCAGCAGTCAGCAGGGCGGCACCGGGGAGCTGTTTTTT.